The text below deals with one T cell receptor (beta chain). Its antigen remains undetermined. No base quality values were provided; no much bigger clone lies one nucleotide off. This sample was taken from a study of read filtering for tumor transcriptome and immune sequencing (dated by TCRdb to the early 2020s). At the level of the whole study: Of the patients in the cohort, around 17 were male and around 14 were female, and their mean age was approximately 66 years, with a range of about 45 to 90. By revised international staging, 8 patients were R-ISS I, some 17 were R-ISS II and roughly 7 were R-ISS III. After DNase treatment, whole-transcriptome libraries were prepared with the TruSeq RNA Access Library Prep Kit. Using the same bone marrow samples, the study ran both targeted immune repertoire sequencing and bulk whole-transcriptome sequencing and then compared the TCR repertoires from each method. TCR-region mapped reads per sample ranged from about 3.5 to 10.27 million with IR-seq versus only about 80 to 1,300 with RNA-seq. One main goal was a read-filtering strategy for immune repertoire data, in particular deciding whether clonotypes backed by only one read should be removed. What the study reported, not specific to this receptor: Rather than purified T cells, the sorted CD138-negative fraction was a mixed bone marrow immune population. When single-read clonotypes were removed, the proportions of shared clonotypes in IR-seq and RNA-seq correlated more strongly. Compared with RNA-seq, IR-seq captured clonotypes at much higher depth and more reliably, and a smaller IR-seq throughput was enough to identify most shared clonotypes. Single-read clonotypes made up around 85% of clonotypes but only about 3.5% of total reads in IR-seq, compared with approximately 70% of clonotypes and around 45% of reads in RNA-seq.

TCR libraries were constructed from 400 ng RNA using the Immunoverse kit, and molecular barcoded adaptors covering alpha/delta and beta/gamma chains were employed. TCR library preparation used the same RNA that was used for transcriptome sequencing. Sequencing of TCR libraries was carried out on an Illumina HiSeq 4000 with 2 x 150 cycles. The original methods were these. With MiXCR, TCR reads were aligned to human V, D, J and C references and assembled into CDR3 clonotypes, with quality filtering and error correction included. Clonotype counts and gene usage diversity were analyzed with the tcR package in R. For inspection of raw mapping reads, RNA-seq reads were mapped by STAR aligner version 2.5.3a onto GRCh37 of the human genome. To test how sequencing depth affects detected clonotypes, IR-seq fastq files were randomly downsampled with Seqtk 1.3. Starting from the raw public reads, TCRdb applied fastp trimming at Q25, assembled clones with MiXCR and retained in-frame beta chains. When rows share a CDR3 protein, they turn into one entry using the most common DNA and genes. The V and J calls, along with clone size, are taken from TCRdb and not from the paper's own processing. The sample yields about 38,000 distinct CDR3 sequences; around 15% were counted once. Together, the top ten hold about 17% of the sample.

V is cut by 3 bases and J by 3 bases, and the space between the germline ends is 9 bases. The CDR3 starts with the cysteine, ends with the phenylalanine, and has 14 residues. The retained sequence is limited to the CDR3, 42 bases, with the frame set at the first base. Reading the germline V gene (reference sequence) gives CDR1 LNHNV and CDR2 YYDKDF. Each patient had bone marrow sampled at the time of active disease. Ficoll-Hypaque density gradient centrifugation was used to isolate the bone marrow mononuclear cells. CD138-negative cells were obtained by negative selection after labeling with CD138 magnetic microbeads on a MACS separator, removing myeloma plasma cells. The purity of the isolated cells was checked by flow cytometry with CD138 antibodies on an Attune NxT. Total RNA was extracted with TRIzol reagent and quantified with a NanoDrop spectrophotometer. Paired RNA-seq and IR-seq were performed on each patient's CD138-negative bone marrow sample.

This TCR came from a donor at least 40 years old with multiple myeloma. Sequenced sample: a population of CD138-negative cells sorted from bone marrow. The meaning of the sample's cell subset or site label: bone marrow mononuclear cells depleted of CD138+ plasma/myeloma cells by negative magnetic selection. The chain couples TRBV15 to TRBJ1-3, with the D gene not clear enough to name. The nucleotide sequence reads TGTGCCACCAGCAGTCTGTCAGATGGAAACACCATATATTTT. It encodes CATSSLSDGNTIYF.